These T cell receptor beta chains were read from a single sample in a study of shared clonotypes between healthy human individuals. The assay was immunoSEQ multiplex PCR, and TCRdb's table has in-frame clones only and misses some. In the table there are millions of clones, approximately 93% of which are singletons. Sequences were obtained from naive CD4+ T cells from PBMCs. The receptors shown here come from a man aged 18 to 30 in good health. Some clones in this sample may be carry-over from other donors' samples. The CDR3 runs from the conserved cysteine through the conserved F or W. D genes are given only for firm matches. The size field is filled for only some rows; it gives once, few, many or a size class.

d_call: .
v_call: TRBV28
clone_size: few
j_call: TRBJ1-1
cdr3_nt: TGTGCCAGCAGTTGGCCAGGGTTAGCTTTCTTT
cdr3_aa: CASSWPGLAFF

d_call: TRBD1
v_call: TRBV5-1
clone_size: .
j_call: TRBJ2-5
cdr3_nt: TGCGCCAGCAGCGGGCAGGGGGTCAAAGGAGAGACCCAGTACTTC
cdr3_aa: CASSGQGVKGETQYF

d_call: TRBD1
v_call: TRBV7-8
clone_size: .
j_call: TRBJ2-7
cdr3_nt: TGTGCCAGCAGCTGGCAGGGGGCACTCCGCGAGCAGTACTTC
cdr3_aa: CASSWQGALREQYF

d_call: .
v_call: TRBV4-1
clone_size: .
j_call: TRBJ2-5
cdr3_nt: TGCGCCAGCAGCCAACCACAGGAGACCCAGTACTTC
cdr3_aa: CASSQPQETQYF

d_call: .
v_call: TRBV9
clone_size: .
j_call: TRBJ2-1
cdr3_nt: TGTGCCAGCAGCGGGGGAATCGGGGAGCTCTACAATGAGCAGTTCTTC
cdr3_aa: CASSGGIGELYNEQFF

d_call: .
v_call: TRBV30
clone_size: .
j_call: TRBJ2-1
cdr3_nt: TGTGCCTGCACTAAAACCCTGGGAGTTGGAAATGAGCAGTTCTTC
cdr3_aa: CACTKTLGVGNEQFF

d_call: TRBD1
v_call: TRBV6-6
clone_size: .
j_call: TRBJ1-1
cdr3_nt: TGTGCCAGCAGGCCCTCAGGGGGCTGGAGTACTGAAGCTTTCTTT
cdr3_aa: CASRPSGGWSTEAFF

d_call: TRBD1
v_call: TRBV30
clone_size: .
j_call: TRBJ2-7
cdr3_nt: TGTGCCTGGAGATCGGGACAGGGTTACGAGCAGTACTTC
cdr3_aa: CAWRSGQGYEQYF

d_call: .
v_call: TRBV29-1
clone_size: .
j_call: TRBJ2-5
cdr3_nt: TGCAGCGTTAGGGGTAGTCAACTGGGGTGGGAGACCCAGTACTTC
cdr3_aa: CSVRGSQLGWETQYF

d_call: TRBD2
v_call: TRBV7-2
clone_size: .
j_call: TRBJ2-7
cdr3_nt: TGTGCCAGCAGCTTTCAAGCGGGAGGTACCTCCGAGCAGTACTTC
cdr3_aa: CASSFQAGGTSEQYF

d_call: TRBD1
v_call: TRBV18
clone_size: few
j_call: TRBJ1-5
cdr3_nt: TGTGCCAGCTCACCCGGGACAGGCAATCAGCCCCAGCATTTT
cdr3_aa: CASSPGTGNQPQHF

d_call: TRBD1
v_call: TRBV19
clone_size: few
j_call: TRBJ1-3
cdr3_nt: TGTGCCAGTAGGACAGGGGGTGGAAACACCATATATTTT
cdr3_aa: CASRTGGGNTIYF

d_call: TRBD1
v_call: TRBV2
clone_size: .
j_call: TRBJ1-1
cdr3_nt: TGTGCCAGCAGTGGGGGACAGGGGGCTGAGGCTTTCTTT
cdr3_aa: CASSGGQGAEAFF

d_call: .
v_call: TRBV7-2
clone_size: .
j_call: TRBJ2-7
cdr3_nt: TGTGCCAGCAGCTTAGATCCTAGCTACGAGCAGTACTTC
cdr3_aa: CASSLDPSYEQYF

d_call: .
v_call: TRBV28
clone_size: once
j_call: TRBJ1-2
cdr3_nt: TGTGCCAGCAGTTTAGGCAAGGGGGGAATCTATGGCTACACCTTC
cdr3_aa: CASSLGKGGIYGYTF

d_call: .
v_call: TRBV1
clone_size: .
j_call: TRBJ2-7
cdr3_nt: TGCACCAGCAGCCAAGGGACAGGGATATACGAGCAGTACTTC
cdr3_aa: CTSSQGTGIYEQYF

d_call: .
v_call: TRBV6-5
clone_size: .
j_call: TRBJ2-2
cdr3_nt: TGTGCCAGCAGTCCCCAGGCGGGAACCGGGGAGCTGTTTTTT
cdr3_aa: CASSPQAGTGELFF

d_call: TRBD2
v_call: TRBV7-3
clone_size: .
j_call: TRBJ2-5
cdr3_nt: TGTGCCAGCAGCTTAAGCGCTAGCGGAAACCAAGAGACCCAGTACTTC
cdr3_aa: CASSLSASGNQETQYF

d_call: TRBD1
v_call: TRBV28
clone_size: .
j_call: TRBJ1-3
cdr3_nt: TGTGCCAGCAGTTTATTCCGCCGGGACAGAGCCTCTGGAAACACCATATATTTT
cdr3_aa: CASSLFRRDRASGNTIYF

d_call: TRBD1
v_call: TRBV4-3
clone_size: .
j_call: TRBJ2-2
cdr3_nt: TGCGCCAGCAGCGCGCACCGACAGGGGACAAACACCGGGGAGCTGTTTTTT
cdr3_aa: CASSAHRQGTNTGELFF

d_call: TRBD1
v_call: TRBV7-8
clone_size: .
j_call: TRBJ1-2
cdr3_nt: TGTGCCAGCAGCTTAGAGGACAGGGCGTATGGCTACACCTTC
cdr3_aa: CASSLEDRAYGYTF

d_call: TRBD1
v_call: TRBV28
clone_size: .
j_call: TRBJ2-1
cdr3_nt: TGTGCCAGCAGATCCCCGGGACAGCTCTACAATGAGCAGTTCTTC
cdr3_aa: CASRSPGQLYNEQFF

d_call: .
v_call: TRBV7-2
clone_size: .
j_call: TRBJ2-5
cdr3_nt: TGTGCCAGCAGCTTAGGTCGGGGCAGGGGCTGGGAAGAGACCCAGTACTTC
cdr3_aa: CASSLGRGRGWEETQYF

d_call: .
v_call: TRBV6-6
clone_size: .
j_call: TRBJ1-2
cdr3_nt: TGTGCCAGCAGTTCCCTTGGAACAGGCAACTATGGCTACACCTTC
cdr3_aa: CASSSLGTGNYGYTF

d_call: .
v_call: TRBV27
clone_size: .
j_call: TRBJ2-7
cdr3_nt: TGTGCCAGCAGTTCAGGGTCCTACCCCTCCTACGAGCAGTACTTC
cdr3_aa: CASSSGSYPSYEQYF

d_call: TRBD1
v_call: TRBV28
clone_size: .
j_call: TRBJ1-5
cdr3_nt: TGTGCCAGTGTGGACAGGGGAGGCTACAATCAGCCCCAGCATTTT
cdr3_aa: CASVDRGGYNQPQHF

d_call: .
v_call: TRBV14
clone_size: .
j_call: TRBJ1-2
cdr3_nt: TGTGCCAGCAGCTTAGGGACTTACTATGGCTACACCTTC
cdr3_aa: CASSLGTYYGYTF

d_call: .
v_call: TRBV19
clone_size: .
j_call: TRBJ2-3
cdr3_nt: TGTGCCAGTAGTATGCAGGGTAGGGGGGCCACAGATACGCAGTATTTT
cdr3_aa: CASSMQGRGATDTQYF

d_call: .
v_call: TRBV7-8
clone_size: .
j_call: TRBJ2-7
cdr3_nt: TGTGCCAGCAGCTTAGCTCTAATCTCGTCGGAGGACAGAGGCTCCTACGAGCAGTACTTC
cdr3_aa: CASSLALISSEDRGSYEQYF

d_call: .
v_call: TRBV28
clone_size: .
j_call: TRBJ2-3
cdr3_nt: TGTGCCAGCAGTCAGGCGCCACAGGGGAGGTCAGATACGCAGTATTTT
cdr3_aa: CASSQAPQGRSDTQYF

d_call: TRBD1
v_call: TRBV18
clone_size: .
j_call: TRBJ1-5
cdr3_nt: TGTGCCAGCTCATCAGGACAGGTCGGCCAGCCCCAGCATTTT
cdr3_aa: CASSSGQVGQPQHF

d_call: .
v_call: TRBV29-1
clone_size: few
j_call: TRBJ1-1
cdr3_nt: TGCAGCGTTGAAAGGGTAGCCACCCCTGAAGCTTTCTTT
cdr3_aa: CSVERVATPEAFF

d_call: TRBD1
v_call: TRBV5-1
clone_size: .
j_call: TRBJ2-5
cdr3_nt: TGCGCCAGCAGCTTCGGGACAGGATTACAAGAGACCCAGTACTTC
cdr3_aa: CASSFGTGLQETQYF

d_call: TRBD2
v_call: TRBV30
clone_size: .
j_call: TRBJ2-7
cdr3_nt: TGTGCCTGGAGTGAAAAACTAGCGGGGGCCTACGAGCAGTACTTC
cdr3_aa: CAWSEKLAGAYEQYF

d_call: TRBD1
v_call: TRBV7-9
clone_size: .
j_call: TRBJ2-2
cdr3_nt: TGTGCCAGCAGCCCGCGACAGGGGGATAACACCGGGGAGCTGTTTTTT
cdr3_aa: CASSPRQGDNTGELFF

d_call: .
v_call: TRBV5-1
clone_size: .
j_call: TRBJ2-5
cdr3_nt: TGCGCCAGCAGCTTGTTACCCATCCAAGAGACCCAGTACTTC
cdr3_aa: CASSLLPIQETQYF

d_call: TRBD1
v_call: TRBV5-4
clone_size: .
j_call: TRBJ2-1
cdr3_nt: TGTGCCAGCACTGCAGGGGGTCTCTACAATGAGCAGTTCTTC
cdr3_aa: CASTAGGLYNEQFF

d_call: .
v_call: TRBV27
clone_size: once
j_call: TRBJ2-5
cdr3_nt: TGTGCCAGCGCCTCCAATATAGGGGAGACCCAGTACTTC
cdr3_aa: CASASNIGETQYF

d_call: .
v_call: TRBV7-3
clone_size: .
j_call: TRBJ2-2
cdr3_nt: TGTGCCAGCAGCTTAACGTTCGGGGAGCTGTTTTTT
cdr3_aa: CASSLTFGELFF

d_call: .
v_call: TRBV5-4
clone_size: .
j_call: TRBJ1-5
cdr3_nt: TGTGCCAGCAGCTTGACACCCGGGAGCAATCAGCCCCAGCATTTT
cdr3_aa: CASSLTPGSNQPQHF

d_call: .
v_call: TRBV27
clone_size: .
j_call: TRBJ2-7
cdr3_nt: TGTGCCAGCAGTCGGAGCCGGGCAGGGGTATACGAGCAGTACTTC
cdr3_aa: CASSRSRAGVYEQYF

d_call: TRBD1
v_call: TRBV15
clone_size: .
j_call: TRBJ1-4
cdr3_nt: TGTGCCACCAGCGGGAGACAGGGGGGCGCCGAAAAACTGTTTTTT
cdr3_aa: CATSGRQGGAEKLFF

d_call: TRBD2
v_call: TRBV6-5
clone_size: .
j_call: TRBJ2-1
cdr3_nt: TGTGCCAGCGGATTGGCTAGCGGGGAATACAATGAGCAGTTCTTC
cdr3_aa: CASGLASGEYNEQFF

d_call: TRBD1
v_call: TRBV5-1
clone_size: .
j_call: TRBJ2-1
cdr3_nt: TGCGCCAGCAGCGGACAGGCGAGCTCCTACAATGAGCAGTTCTTC
cdr3_aa: CASSGQASSYNEQFF

d_call: .
v_call: TRBV29-1
clone_size: .
j_call: TRBJ2-2
cdr3_nt: TGCAGCGTTGGCAGGCCGTCCAGCACCGGGGAGCTGTTTTTT
cdr3_aa: CSVGRPSSTGELFF